Following are 29 T cell receptor beta chains from one sample sequenced in a study of vaccination and CD4 T cells after COVID-19. The study sequenced cultured CD4+ T cell DNA using the Oncomine TCR Beta short-read assay. TCRdb passed the PCR reads through MiXCR, listing each CDR3 protein once. The repertoire has 15,000 to 16,000 distinct CDR3 sequences, over 50% of them found once; the top ten carry over 11%. Their antigens remain unidentified. Described treatment: approximately 9-day PBMC culture with coronavirus spike peptide pools or control peptides (ViraFEST assay). The sequencing input was CD4+ T cells from blood, cultured in vitro. The source of these receptors is a human donor who had recovered from COVID-19.

The chain couples TRBV6-2 or TRBV6-3 to TRBJ2-7; either TRBD1 or TRBD2 may supply D (5 bases each). The length of the CDR3 is 16 residues. CDR1 is MNHEY and CDR2 is SVGEGT in the germline V gene. The V end was cut by 6 bases, the J end by 2 bases, with 20 bases between. The CDR3 region has the DNA TGTGCCAGCAGGTACGGGATACAGGAGTACACCTACGAGCAGTACTTC. Residues: CASRYGIQEYTYEQYF.

The V gene is TRBV7-8, the J gene TRBJ2-6; 9 bases match TRBD1. The CDR3 covers 20 residues. Looked up from germline, CDR1 is SGHVS and CDR2 is FQNEAQ. The junction had 12 bases not matched to a gene; V was cut back by 2 bases and J by 1 base. The CDR3 here is CASSLSSRDRVSSGANVLTF. CDR3 in DNA: TGTGCCAGCAGCTTATCCTCTCGGGACAGGGTGTCATCTGGGGCCAACGTCCTGACTTTC.

Only a few counts were recorded for this clonotype. The chain recombines TRBV6-1 with TRBJ2-3; TRBD2 matches at 10 bases. CDR1 and CDR2 (germline): MNHNS, SASEGT. This CDR3 contains 15 residues. V trimming: 5 bases; J trimming: 2 bases; junction bases outside the gene matches: 4. CDR3 protein: CASSPLAGDTDTQYF. For the CDR3, the DNA is TGTGCCAGCAGTCCCCTAGCGGGAGACACAGATACGCAGTATTTT.

J is TRBJ2-5 and V is TRBV2, with D possibly TRBD2 on 6 matching bases. Germline V gene sequence: CDR1 SNHLY, CDR2 FYNNEI. The CDR3 runs to 16 residues. Trimming cost V 6 bases and J 5 bases, with 22 bases left between them. The CDR3 nucleotides are TGTGCCAGCAGACTTACCGGGAGCAGCGACGCGGAGACCCAGTACTTC. Protein: CASRLTGSSDAETQYF.

The chain is built from TRBV11-3 and TRBJ2-3, with D possibly TRBD2 on 6 matching bases. Germline values: CDR1 SGHNT, CDR2 YENEEA. CDR3 length equals 17 residues. The germline V and J ends were trimmed by 1 base and 0 bases, with 14 bases remaining between them. This CDR3 is CASSLGSRSGSTDTQYF. The CDR3 coding sequence is TGTGCCAGCAGCTTAGGATCACGGAGCGGGAGCACAGATACGCAGTATTTT.

The gene calls are TRBV19 and TRBJ1-4, with 8 bases aligning to TRBD1. This CDR3 is built from 13 residues. Germline loops: CDR1 LNHDA, CDR2 SQIVND (reference sequence). Trimming cost V 8 bases and J 4 bases; bases outside gene matches: 3. CDR3 loop: CASGQGLNEKLFF. The CDR3 nucleotides are TGTGCCAGTGGACAGGGACTTAATGAAAAACTGTTTTTT.

This chain connects TRBV20-1 to TRBJ1-1, with D perhaps TRBD1 (5 bases). The V end lost 3 bases, the J end lost 3 bases, and 20 bases lay between the germline ends. Germline V CDR1 and CDR2: DFQATT, SNEGSKA (reference sequence). The CDR3 loop spans 16 amino acids. The CDR3, as DNA: TGCAGTGCTAGCTTTTTCCAGCCAAGGGGTTACACTGAAGCTTTCTTT. This gives the protein CSASFFQPRGYTEAFF.

This clonotype was observed once. The rearrangement uses TRBV20-1 and TRBJ1-2; D remains ambiguous. Germline CDR1 is DFQATT and CDR2 is SNEGSKA (reference sequence). CDR3 length: 13 amino acids. The V end lost 2 bases, the J end lost 4 bases, and 11 bases lay between the germline ends. Written as DNA, the CDR3 is TGCAGTGCTAGACAGTTCCAAGTCTATGGCTACACCTTC. Protein product: CSARQFQVYGYTF.

This chain connects TRBV6-1 to TRBJ2-1; no firm D call. The germline V gene encodes CDR1 MNHNS and CDR2 SASEGT. This CDR3 spans 11 amino acids. The germline V and J ends were trimmed by 5 bases and 4 bases, with 3 bases remaining between them. This chain's CDR3 is CASSPYNEQFF. DNA of the CDR3: TGTGCCAGCAGTCCTTACAATGAGCAGTTCTTC.

The chain is built from TRBV2 and TRBJ2-2; 8 nucleotides match TRBD1. Germline V gene data show CDR1 as SNHLY and CDR2 as FYNNEI. V lost 6 bases to trimming and J lost 7 bases; unmatched junction nucleotides: 7. The CDR3 is made up of 14 amino acids. CDR3 DNA sequence: TGTGCCAGCAGGCCCGGGACAGGCTTCGGGGAGCTGTTTTTT. This sequence encodes CASRPGTGFGELFF.

This chain connects TRBV27 to TRBJ2-1; 7 bases agree with TRBD2. This CDR3 region has 16 residues. The J segment lost 6 bases and the V segment lost 6 bases, leaving 14 bases of the junction unmatched. Per germline, CDR1 MNHEY and CDR2 SMNVEV (reference sequence). In nucleotides, the CDR3 is TGTGCCAGCAGGAATGGGGCGGGAGTGGGGAGCAATGAGCAGTTCTTC. It yields the protein CASRNGAGVGSNEQFF.

This clonotype showed up just once. CDR3 nucleotides: TGTGCCAGCAGCTCGTCGGGAGGGAACACCGGGGAGCTGTTTTTT. Amino acid sequence: CASSSSGGNTGELFF. The J gene is TRBJ2-2, the V gene TRBV11-2; 7 bases are a match to TRBD2. V gave up 4 bases and J gave up 1 base; unmatched junction bases: 3. The CDR3 is 15 residues long. Germline loops: CDR1 SGHAT, CDR2 FQNNGV.

The chain is built from TRBV7-8 and TRBJ2-7; D is uncertain. CDR1 is SGHVS, CDR2 FQNEAQ, per germline. Trimming removed 5 bases from V and 3 bases from J, with 11 bases in between. The CDR3 extends over 13 amino acids. The CDR3 loop reads CASSHGEVYEQYF. DNA of the CDR3: TGTGCCAGCAGCCACGGAGAAGTCTACGAGCAGTACTTC.

By proportion, this clonotype is medium-sized. The CDR3 sequence is CSATRPSALRTEAFF. CDR3 bases: TGCAGTGCCACTAGGCCCTCGGCGCTGCGCACTGAAGCTTTCTTT. The chain links TRBV20-1 to TRBJ1-1; the D is unclear. The CDR3 sequence is 15 residues long. Between the trimmed V and J ends, which lost 6 bases and 4 bases, there was a span of 21 bases. Germline V lookup: CDR1 DFQATT, CDR2 SNEGSKA (reference sequence).

This clonotype appeared a few times. This chain joins TRBV6-2 or TRBV6-3 and TRBJ1-1; weak D call: TRBD1 (5 bases). The CDR3 is 15 residues long. Between the trimmed V and J ends, which lost 6 bases and 1 base, there was a span of 15 bases. The V gene's germline CDR1 is MNHEY and CDR2 SVGEGT. CDR3 amino acids: CASSSLGRGNTEAFF. Here the CDR3 DNA reads TGTGCCAGCAGCTCGCTTGGAAGGGGGAACACTGAAGCTTTCTTT.

The chain links TRBV18 to TRBJ1-1; D possibly corresponds to TRBD1 (6 bases). The CDR3 length is 15 residues. Germline CDR1 KGHSH, CDR2 LQKENI. The V and J ends lost 3 bases and 1 base respectively, with 12 bases between them. CDR3 bases: TGTGCCAGCTCACCCAGTATAGGGGGGAACACTGAAGCTTTCTTT. It translates to CASSPSIGGNTEAFF.

Only a few counts were recorded for this clonotype. The chain has TRBV20-1 and TRBJ2-3, with TRBD2 identical over 11 bases. Looked up from germline, CDR1 is DFQATT and CDR2 is SNEGSKA (reference sequence). The CDR3 extends over 11 amino acids. V shed 5 bases, J shed 14 bases, and the junction held 6 bases outside the gene matches. In DNA form, the CDR3 reads TGCAGTGCTCAGATAGCGGGGGGGTGGTATTTT. Translating gives CSAQIAGGWYF.

The V and J genes are TRBV20-1 and TRBJ2-7; no clear D gene. Per the germline V gene, CDR1 is DFQATT and CDR2 is SNEGSKA (reference sequence). V gave up 3 bases and J gave up 4 bases, with 13 bases separating them. The CDR3 is made up of 13 amino acids. In nucleotides, the CDR3 is TGCAGTGCTAGTCTGGGTCTGGGGTACGAGCAGTACTTC. This translates into CSASLGLGYEQYF.

This chain joins TRBV28 and TRBJ2-7; TRBD1 or TRBD2 may be the D gene (5 bases each). The CDR3 is 13 amino acids. Germline V CDR1 and CDR2: MDHEN, SYDVKM. Trimming shortened V by 6 bases and J by 3 bases, and 12 bases separated the two germline ends. CDR3 coding DNA: TGTGCCAGCAGAAAGGGACCCATCTACGAGCAGTACTTC. Amino acid sequence: CASRKGPIYEQYF.

This chain joins TRBV6-1 and TRBJ2-7; tentative D call: TRBD2 (6 bases). Germline loops: CDR1 MNHNS, CDR2 SASEGT. CDR3 length: 14 residues. V dropped 7 bases and J dropped 7 bases, with 20 bases sitting between them. The CDR3 nucleotides read TGTGCCAGCACTCGGGGGACCCAAGGAGGGGAGCAGTACTTC. This translates into CASTRGTQGGEQYF.

This clonotype was seen a handful of times. The gene calls are TRBV6-1 and TRBJ2-7, with no clear D. CDR1 and CDR2 from the germline V gene are MNHNS and SASEGT. The CDR3 is 11 amino acids. Trimming removed 7 bases at V and 3 bases at J, with 7 bases between. CDR3 amino acids: CASTYLYEQYF. CDR3 nucleotides: TGTGCCAGCACCTACCTCTACGAGCAGTACTTC.

The table lists this clonotype with a few counts. The chain couples TRBV30 to TRBJ2-1, with 15 nucleotides matching TRBD2. Germline CDR1 GTSNPN, CDR2 SVGIG (reference sequence). This CDR3 contains 14 residues. Unmatched junction bases numbered 5, after V lost 2 bases and J lost 12 bases. In DNA form, the CDR3 reads TGTGCCTGGAGTCCGGGACTAGCGGGAGGAGGGCAGTTCTTC. Its protein is CAWSPGLAGGGQFF. Filled out from reference TRBV30 and TRBJ2-1, the complete variable domain reads SQTIHQWPATLVQPVGSPLSLECTVEGTSNPNLYWYRQAAGRGLQLLFYSVGIGQISSEVPQNLSASRPQDRQFILSSKKLLLSDSGFYLCAWSPGLAGGGQFFGPGTRLTVL.

The chain uses TRBV6-5 and TRBJ1-1; D is ambiguous. V lost 4 bases and J 0 bases, leaving 12 bases between the germline ends. Germline lookup yields CDR1 MNHEY and CDR2 SVGAGI. The CDR3 totals 15 residues. The CDR3 nucleotides read TGTGCCAGCAGTTCCCGGGGAGGTATGAACACTGAAGCTTTCTTT. Amino acid sequence: CASSSRGGMNTEAFF.

The J gene is TRBJ1-4, the V gene TRBV6-5, with 7 bases fitting TRBD1. Germline values: CDR1 MNHEY, CDR2 SVGAGI. The CDR3 consists of 14 residues. The junction had 7 bases not matched to a gene; V was cut back by 0 bases and J by 12 bases. Here the CDR3 reads CASSYSGGRGELFF. DNA of the CDR3: TGTGCCAGCAGTTACTCAGGGGGCCGAGGGGAACTGTTTTTT.

This rearrangement joins TRBV9 to TRBJ1-1, with a tentative D call TRBD1 (5 bases). CDR3 size: 15 residues. Germline assignment: CDR1 SGDLS and CDR2 YYNGEE. V lost 3 bases to trimming and J lost 2 bases, with 14 bases between them. The CDR3 DNA is TGTGCCAGCAGCGCGATCGGGGCTGGCAACACTGAAGCTTTCTTT. Translation: CASSAIGAGNTEAFF.

This clonotype showed up just a few times. The rearrangement uses TRBV7-4 and TRBJ1-4, with D hard to call. Germline V gene data show CDR1 as SGHVT and CDR2 as SQSDAQ. V lost 4 bases and J 2 bases, leaving 14 bases between the germline ends. The length of the CDR3 is 16 residues. CDR3 loop: CASSSHTERTNEKLFF. CDR3 DNA: TGTGCCAGCAGCTCTCACACGGAGAGGACTAATGAAAAACTGTTTTTT. The entire variable domain, with the rest obtained from reference TRBV7-4 and TRBJ1-4, is as follows: GAGVSQSPRYKVAKRGRDVALRCDSISGHVTLYWYRQTLGQGSEVLTYSQSDAQRDKSGRPSGRFSAERPERSVSTLKIQRTEQGDSAVYLCASSSHTERTNEKLFFGSGTQLSVL.

The chain combines TRBV5-6 with TRBJ1-5; D gene unclear. V lost 0 bases to trimming and J lost 6 bases, with 1 base between them. The germline gives CDR1 SGHDT, CDR2 YYEEEE. The CDR3 spans 11 residues. The CDR3 protein is CASSLVQPQHF. Here the CDR3 DNA reads TGTGCCAGCAGCTTGGTTCAGCCCCAGCATTTT.

This chain links TRBV7-3 with TRBJ2-3; D not certain. CDR1 and CDR2 (germline): SGHTA, FQGTGA. This CDR3 has 15 amino acids. V dropped 2 bases and J dropped 0 bases, with 9 bases sitting between them. The CDR3 is CASSLRPTSTDTQYF. The CDR3, as DNA: TGTGCCAGCAGCTTACGACCTACTAGCACAGATACGCAGTATTTT.

J is TRBJ2-7 and V is TRBV20-1; 8 nucleotides line up with TRBD1. Germline V gene data show CDR1 as DFQATT and CDR2 as SNEGSKA (reference sequence). The CDR3 has 15 amino acids. J was trimmed by 0 bases and V by 4 bases; bases with no gene match: 8. The CDR3 spells CSAIRTQGASYEQYF. The CDR3 nucleotides read TGCAGTGCTATCCGGACTCAGGGGGCCTCCTACGAGCAGTACTTC.